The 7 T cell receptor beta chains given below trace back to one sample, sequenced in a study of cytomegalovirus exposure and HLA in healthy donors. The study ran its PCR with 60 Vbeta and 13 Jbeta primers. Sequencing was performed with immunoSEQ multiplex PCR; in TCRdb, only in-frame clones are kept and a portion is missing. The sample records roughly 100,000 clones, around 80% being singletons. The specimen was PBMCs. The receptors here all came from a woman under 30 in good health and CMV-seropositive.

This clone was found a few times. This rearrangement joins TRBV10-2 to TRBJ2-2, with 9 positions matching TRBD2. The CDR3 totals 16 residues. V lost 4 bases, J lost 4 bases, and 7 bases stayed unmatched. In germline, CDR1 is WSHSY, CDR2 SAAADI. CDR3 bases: TGCGCCAGCAGTGTCGAGCGGGAGGTCGGCACCGGGGAGCTGTTTTTT. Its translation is CASSVEREVGTGELFF.

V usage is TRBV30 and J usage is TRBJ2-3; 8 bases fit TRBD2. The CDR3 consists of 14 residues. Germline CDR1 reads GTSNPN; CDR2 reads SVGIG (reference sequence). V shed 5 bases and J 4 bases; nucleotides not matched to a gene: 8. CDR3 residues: CAWSAGGLADTQYF. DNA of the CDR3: TGTGCCTGGTCTGCGGGGGGCCTCGCAGATACGCAGTATTTT.

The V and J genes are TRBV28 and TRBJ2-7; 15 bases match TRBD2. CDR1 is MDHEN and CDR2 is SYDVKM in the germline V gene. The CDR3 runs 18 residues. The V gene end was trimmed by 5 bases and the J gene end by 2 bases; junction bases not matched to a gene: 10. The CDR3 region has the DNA TGTGCCAGCAGTCGACCGGGACTAGCGGGAGGCGGGGCCTACGAGCAGTACTTC. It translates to CASSRPGLAGGGAYEQYF.

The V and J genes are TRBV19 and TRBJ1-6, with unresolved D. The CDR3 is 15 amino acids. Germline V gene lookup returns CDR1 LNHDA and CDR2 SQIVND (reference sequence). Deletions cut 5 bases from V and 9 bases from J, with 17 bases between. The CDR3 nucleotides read TGTGCCAGTAGTTTAAGGACTGGGCTGGGTTCACCCCTCCACTTT. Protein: CASSLRTGLGSPLHF.

CDR3 region: CASTLATFPGNEQFF. DNA for the CDR3: TGTGCCAGTACACTGGCCACCTTCCCCGGGAATGAGCAGTTCTTC. The chain joins TRBV19 to TRBJ2-1; no clear D. There are 15 residues in the CDR3. CDR1 LNHDA and CDR2 SQIVND come from the germline V gene (reference sequence). Trimming stripped 7 bases from V and 7 bases from J, with 20 bases between.

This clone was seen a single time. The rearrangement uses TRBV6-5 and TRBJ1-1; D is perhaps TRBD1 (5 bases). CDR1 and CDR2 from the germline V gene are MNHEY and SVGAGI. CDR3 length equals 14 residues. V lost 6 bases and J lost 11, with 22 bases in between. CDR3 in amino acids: CASSQDPGLLGAFF. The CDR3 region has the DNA TGTGCCAGCAGCCAGGATCCGGGACTACTGGGTGCTTTCTTT.

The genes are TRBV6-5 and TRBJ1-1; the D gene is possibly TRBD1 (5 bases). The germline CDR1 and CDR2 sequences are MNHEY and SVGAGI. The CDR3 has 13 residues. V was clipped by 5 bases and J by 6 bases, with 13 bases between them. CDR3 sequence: CASSTPRGSEAFF. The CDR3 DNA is TGTGCCAGCAGTACCCCTAGGGGCTCTGAAGCTTTCTTT.